Listed below are T cell receptor beta chains from one sample, sequenced in a study of CD4 and CD8 cells across lung adenocarcinoma regions. One entry per CDR3 protein results from TCRdb running MiXCR on the PCR reads. Of just over 7,500 distinct CDR3 sequences detected, about 41% appear once; the ten largest clones hold around 95%. Material: CD8+ T cells from the center of a lung tumor. These receptors originate from a male donor with lung adenocarcinoma. The CD4 and CD8 labels of this study may be unreliable. Both conserved end residues are part of each CDR3. The D gene is left open where the match is weak. Only some rows state a clone size, as once, few, many or a class for expanded clones.

cdr3_nt,cdr3_aa,v_call,clone_size,d_call,j_call
TGTGCCAGCAGTCGCGCGGAGGGTTCCTACAATGAGCAGTTCTTC,CASSRAEGSYNEQFF,TRBV7-3,few,.,TRBJ2-1
TGTGCCAGCATCTACGCCGTGAGCACCGGGACGCAGTATTTT,CASIYAVSTGTQYF,TRBV6-1,.,.,TRBJ2-3
TGTGCCAGCAGCCTCGGACAGCTCACCGGGGAGCTGTTTTTT,CASSLGQLTGELFF,TRBV3-1,few,.,TRBJ2-2
TGTGCCAGCAGCTTCGGAGACAGGGTTATATCACCCCTCCACTTT,CASSFGDRVISPLHF,TRBV5-6,.,TRBD1,TRBJ1-6
TGTGCCAGCACCCCCCAGCGGGGGGCCGGAGATACGCAGTATTTT,CASTPQRGAGDTQYF,TRBV6-2/TRBV6-3,once,TRBD2,TRBJ2-3
TGTGCCAGCAGCTTAGGGGACAGTAAAGAGACCCAGTACTTC,CASSLGDSKETQYF,TRBV11-3,.,TRBD1,TRBJ2-5
TGTGCCAGCAGTTTCCTACTAGCGGGAGGTGGAGAGACCCAGTACTTC,CASSFLLAGGGETQYF,TRBV28,.,TRBD2,TRBJ2-5
TGTGCCAGCAGACAAGCGGGAGTCGGTAAACGCAATGAGCAGTTCTTC,CASRQAGVGKRNEQFF,TRBV6-1,once,TRBD2,TRBJ2-1
TGTGCCAGCAGCCCCCAGCCAAGCGGGAGCACAGATACGCAGTATTTT,CASSPQPSGSTDTQYF,TRBV6-4,many,.,TRBJ2-3
TGTGCCAGCAGTTTAAATATTGCAGGCTACGAGCAGTACTTC,CASSLNIAGYEQYF,TRBV12-3/TRBV12-4,many,.,TRBJ2-7
TGTGCCAGCAGCCCGGGTGTCCTAGAGCAGTACTTC,CASSPGVLEQYF,TRBV5-8,many,.,TRBJ2-5
TGTGCCAGCAGATCCGGACTGGGGGGAGATACGCAGTATTTT,CASRSGLGGDTQYF,TRBV6-1,.,.,TRBJ2-3
TGTGCCAGCAGTTTTGGGACTAGCGCCTACGAGCAGTACTTC,CASSFGTSAYEQYF,TRBV6-5,.,TRBD2,TRBJ2-7
TGCGCCAGCAGCCAAGATGGCGCCCTCCCCGAGGATACGCAGTATTTT,CASSQDGALPEDTQYF,TRBV4-1,few,.,TRBJ2-3
TGTGCCAGGGGTGAGCGAGCCAAAGATACGCAGTACTTC,CARGERAKDTQYF,TRBV6-4,.,.,TRBJ2-4
TGTGCCAGCAGTTTAACAACCAGAGCCTACGAGCAGTACTTC,CASSLTTRAYEQYF,TRBV27,.,.,TRBJ2-7